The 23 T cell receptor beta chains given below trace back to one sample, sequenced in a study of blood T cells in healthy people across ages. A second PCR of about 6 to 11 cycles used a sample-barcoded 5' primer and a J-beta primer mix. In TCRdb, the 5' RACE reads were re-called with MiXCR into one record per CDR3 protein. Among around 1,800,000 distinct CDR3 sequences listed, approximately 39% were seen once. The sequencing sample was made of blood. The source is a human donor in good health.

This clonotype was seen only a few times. The CDR3 nucleotides are TGTGCCAGCAGTGCAGGAATGACTTATGGCTACACCTTC. Protein product: CASSAGMTYGYTF. The chain uses TRBV25-1 and TRBJ1-2; no clear D gene. Trimming shortened V by 4 bases and J by 5 bases, and 11 bases separated the two germline ends. CDR3 length: 13 residues. Germline V CDR1 and CDR2: MGHDK, SYGVNS.

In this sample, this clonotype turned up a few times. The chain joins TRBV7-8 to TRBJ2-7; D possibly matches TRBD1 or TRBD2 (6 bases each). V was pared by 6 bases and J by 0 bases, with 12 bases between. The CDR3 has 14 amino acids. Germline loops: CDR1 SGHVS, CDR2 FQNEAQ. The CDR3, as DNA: TGTGCCAGCAGGAGAGGGGGGAGCTCCTACGAGCAGTACTTC. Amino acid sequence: CASRRGGSSYEQYF.

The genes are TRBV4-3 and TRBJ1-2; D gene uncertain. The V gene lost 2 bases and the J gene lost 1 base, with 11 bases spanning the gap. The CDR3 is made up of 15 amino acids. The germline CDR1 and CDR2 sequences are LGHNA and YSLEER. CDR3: CASSQLLENNYGYTF. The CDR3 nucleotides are TGCGCCAGCAGCCAACTCTTAGAGAATAACTATGGCTACACCTTC.

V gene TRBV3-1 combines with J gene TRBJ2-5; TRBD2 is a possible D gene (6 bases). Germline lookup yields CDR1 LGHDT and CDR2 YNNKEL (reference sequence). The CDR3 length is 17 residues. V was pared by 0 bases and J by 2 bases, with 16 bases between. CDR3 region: CASSQDRPGLRQETQYF. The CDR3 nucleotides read TGTGCCAGCAGCCAAGATCGCCCGGGACTTAGACAAGAGACCCAGTACTTC.

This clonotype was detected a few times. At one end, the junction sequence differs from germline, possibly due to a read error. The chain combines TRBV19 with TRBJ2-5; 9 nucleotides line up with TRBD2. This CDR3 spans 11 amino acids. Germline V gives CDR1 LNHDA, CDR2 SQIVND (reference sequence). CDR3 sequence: CARSGGETQYF. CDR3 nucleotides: TGTGCCCGTAGCGGGGGAGAGACCCAGTACTTC.

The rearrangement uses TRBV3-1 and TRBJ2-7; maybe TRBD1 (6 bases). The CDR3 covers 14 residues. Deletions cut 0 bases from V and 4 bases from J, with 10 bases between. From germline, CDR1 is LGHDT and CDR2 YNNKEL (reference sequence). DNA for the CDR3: TGTGCCAGCAGCCAAGACAGGGGTTTTTACGAGCAGTACTTC. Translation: CASSQDRGFYEQYF.

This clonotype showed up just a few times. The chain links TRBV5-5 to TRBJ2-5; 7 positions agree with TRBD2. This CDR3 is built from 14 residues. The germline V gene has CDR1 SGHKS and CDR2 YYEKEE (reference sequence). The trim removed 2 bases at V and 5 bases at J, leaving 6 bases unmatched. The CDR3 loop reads CASSFRDYDETQYF. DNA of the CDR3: TGTGCCAGCAGCTTTCGGGACTACGACGAGACCCAGTACTTC.

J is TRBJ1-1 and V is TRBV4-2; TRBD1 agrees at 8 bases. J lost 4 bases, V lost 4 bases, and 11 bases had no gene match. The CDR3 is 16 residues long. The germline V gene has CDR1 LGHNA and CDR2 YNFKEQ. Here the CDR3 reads CASSRSGQGGTTEAFF. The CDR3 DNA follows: TGTGCCAGCAGCCGCTCCGGACAGGGTGGGACCACTGAAGCTTTCTTT.

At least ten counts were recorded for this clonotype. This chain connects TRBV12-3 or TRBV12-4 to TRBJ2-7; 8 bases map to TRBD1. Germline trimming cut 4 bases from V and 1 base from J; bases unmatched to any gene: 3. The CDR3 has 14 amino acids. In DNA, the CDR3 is TGTGCCAGCAGTTGGCGACAGGGGTCCTACGAGCAGTACTTC. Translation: CASSWRQGSYEQYF.

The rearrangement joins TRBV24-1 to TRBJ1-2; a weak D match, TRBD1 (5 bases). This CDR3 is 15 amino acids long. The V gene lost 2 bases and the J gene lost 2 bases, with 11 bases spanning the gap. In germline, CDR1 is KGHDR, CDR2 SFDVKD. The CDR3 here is CATSDSGANNYGYTF. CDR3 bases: TGTGCCACCAGTGATTCCGGGGCCAACAACTATGGCTACACCTTC.

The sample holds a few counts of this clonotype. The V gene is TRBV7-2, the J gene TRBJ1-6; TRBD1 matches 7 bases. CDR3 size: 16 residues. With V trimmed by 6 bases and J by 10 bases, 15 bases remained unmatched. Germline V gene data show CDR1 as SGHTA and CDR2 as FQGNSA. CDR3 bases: TGTGCCAGCAGAAGCGCGACAGGGATGGTCGCGTCACCCCTCCACTTT. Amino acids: CASRSATGMVASPLHF. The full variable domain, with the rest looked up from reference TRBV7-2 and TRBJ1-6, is GAGVSQSPSNKVTEKGKDVELRCDPISGHTALYWYRQSLGQGLEFLIYFQGNSAPDKSGLPSDRFSAERTGGSVSTLTIQRTQQEDSAVYLCASRSATGMVASPLHFGNGTRLTVT.

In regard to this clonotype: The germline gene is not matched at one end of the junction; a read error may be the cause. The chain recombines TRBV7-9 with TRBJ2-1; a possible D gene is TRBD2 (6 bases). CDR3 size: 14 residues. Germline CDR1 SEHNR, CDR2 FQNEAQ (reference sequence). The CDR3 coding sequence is TGTGCCAGCAGCACCCGGGACTCCAACAATGAGCAGTTCTTC. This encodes CASSTRDSNNEQFF.

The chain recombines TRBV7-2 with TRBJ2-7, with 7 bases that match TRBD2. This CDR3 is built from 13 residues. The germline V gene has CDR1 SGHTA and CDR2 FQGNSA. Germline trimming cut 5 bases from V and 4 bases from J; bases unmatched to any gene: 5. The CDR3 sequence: CASSARLAYEQYF. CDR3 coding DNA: TGTGCCAGCAGCGCGCGACTAGCATACGAGCAGTACTTC.

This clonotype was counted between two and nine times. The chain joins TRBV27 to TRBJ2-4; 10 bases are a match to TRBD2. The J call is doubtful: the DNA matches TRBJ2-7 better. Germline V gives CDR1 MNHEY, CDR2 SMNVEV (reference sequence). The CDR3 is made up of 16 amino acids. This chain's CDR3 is CASSPFFTSGETEQYF. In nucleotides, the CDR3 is TGTGCCAGCAGTCCCTTTTTTACTAGCGGGGAGACCGAGCAGTACTTC.

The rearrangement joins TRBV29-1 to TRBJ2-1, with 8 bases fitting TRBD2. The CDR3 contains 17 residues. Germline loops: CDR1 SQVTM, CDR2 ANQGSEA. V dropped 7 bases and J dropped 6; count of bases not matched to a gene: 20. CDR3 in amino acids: CSASPLLGRGDGNEQFF. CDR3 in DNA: TGCAGCGCCAGTCCCCTCTTGGGGCGGGGGGATGGCAATGAGCAGTTCTTC.

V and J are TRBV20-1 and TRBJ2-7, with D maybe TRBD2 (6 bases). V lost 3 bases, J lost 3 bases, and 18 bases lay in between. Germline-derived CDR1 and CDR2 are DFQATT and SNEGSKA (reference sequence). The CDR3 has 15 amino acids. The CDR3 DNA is TGCAGTGCTAGGGTGGCTCGAGGTAGCGGCTACGAGCAGTACTTC. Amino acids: CSARVARGSGYEQYF.

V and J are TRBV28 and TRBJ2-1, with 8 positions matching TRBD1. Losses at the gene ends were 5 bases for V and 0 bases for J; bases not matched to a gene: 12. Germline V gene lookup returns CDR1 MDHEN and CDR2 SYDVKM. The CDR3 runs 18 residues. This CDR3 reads CASSPPQGAYSSYNEQFF. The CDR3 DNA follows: TGTGCCAGCAGTCCTCCTCAGGGGGCCTACAGCTCCTACAATGAGCAGTTCTTC. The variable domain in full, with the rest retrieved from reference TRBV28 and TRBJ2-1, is DVKVTQSSRYLVKRTGEKVFLECVQDMDHENMFWYRQDPGLGLRLIYFSYDVKMKEKGDIPEGYSVSREKKERFSLILESASTNQTSMYLCASSPPQGAYSSYNEQFFGPGTRLTVL.

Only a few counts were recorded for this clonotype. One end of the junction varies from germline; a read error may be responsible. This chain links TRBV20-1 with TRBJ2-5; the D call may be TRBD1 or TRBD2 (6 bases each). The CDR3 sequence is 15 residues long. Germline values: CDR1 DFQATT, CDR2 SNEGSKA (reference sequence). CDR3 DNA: TGCAGTGCGAGAGTCCCTCGGGGGCCCCAAGAGACCCAGTACTTC. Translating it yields CSARVPRGPQETQYF.

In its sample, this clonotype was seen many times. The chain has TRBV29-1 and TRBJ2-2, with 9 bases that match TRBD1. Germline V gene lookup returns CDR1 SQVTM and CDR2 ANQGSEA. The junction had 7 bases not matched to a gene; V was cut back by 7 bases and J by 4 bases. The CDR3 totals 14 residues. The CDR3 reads CSAQTGGSTGELFF. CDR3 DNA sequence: TGCAGCGCCCAAACAGGGGGCTCCACCGGGGAGCTGTTTTTT.

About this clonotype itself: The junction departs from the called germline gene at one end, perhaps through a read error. CDR3 in DNA: TGTGCCAGCAGCCAAGGGAGGTTAGGAACTGAGGCTTTCTTT. This gives the protein CASSQGRLGTEAFF. V gene TRBV4-2 combines with J gene TRBJ1-1, with D unclear. The germline gives CDR1 LGHNA, CDR2 YNFKEQ. The CDR3 runs to 14 residues.

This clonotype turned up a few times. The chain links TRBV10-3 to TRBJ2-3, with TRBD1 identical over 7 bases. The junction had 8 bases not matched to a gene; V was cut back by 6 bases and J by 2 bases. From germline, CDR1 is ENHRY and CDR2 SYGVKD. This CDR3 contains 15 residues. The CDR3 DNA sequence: TGTGCCATCAGGACGACGGGACAGAACACAGATACGCAGTATTTT. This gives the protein CAIRTTGQNTDTQYF.

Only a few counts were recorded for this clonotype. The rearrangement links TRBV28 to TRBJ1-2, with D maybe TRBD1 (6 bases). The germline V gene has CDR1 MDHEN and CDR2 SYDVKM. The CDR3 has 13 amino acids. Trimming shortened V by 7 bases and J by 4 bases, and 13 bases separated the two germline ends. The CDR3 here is CASTPGQTYGYTF. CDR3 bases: TGTGCCAGCACCCCAGGACAGACCTATGGCTACACCTTC.

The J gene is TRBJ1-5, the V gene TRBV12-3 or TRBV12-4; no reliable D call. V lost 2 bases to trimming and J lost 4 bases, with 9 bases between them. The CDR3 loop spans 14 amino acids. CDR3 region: CASSLWAENQPQHF. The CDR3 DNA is TGTGCCAGCAGTTTATGGGCAGAAAATCAGCCCCAGCATTTT.